The entry that follows covers one T cell receptor beta chain sequence. Noted time point: persistent/refractory GD, antithyroid drugs over 5 years with positive TRAb. The TCR library used RNA extracted from PBMCs. Libraries of TCR beta came from iRepertoire HTBI primers plus Arm-PCR of CDR3 regions. TCRdb fed the multiplex PCR reads into MiXCR, producing one record per CDR3 protein. The repertoire consists of hundreds of thousands of distinct CDR3 sequences, with about 30% occurring once and the leading ten covering about two fifths. The V and J ends lost 3 bases and 7 bases, in that order; junction bases with no gene match: 2. Germline CDR1 reads SEHNR; CDR2 reads FQNEAQ (reference sequence). This CDR3 region has 13 residues. This specimen belongs to a study of regulatory T cells in long-lasting Graves disease. At the level of the study: The term persistent Graves' disease signified upward of 5 years on antithyroid drugs with positive TSH receptor antibodies.

This chain connects TRBV7-9 to TRBJ1-4; 7 bases map to TRBD1. The input for sequencing was peripheral blood mononuclear cells (PBMCs), taken when the disease was refractory, from a patient treated with antithyroid drugs. The sequence was obtained from a female donor with Graves disease. CDR3 bases: TGTGCCAGCAGCTTCGGACAGGTTGAAAAACTGTTTTTT. Protein sequence: CASSFGQVEKLFF.